This T cell receptor beta chain was sequenced in a study of PD-L1 blockade in urothelial cancer. Study-level information: Blood analyses occurred 3 weeks (second dose) and 6 weeks post treatment start. Peripheral blood specimens exhibited a median yield of approximately 140,000 T cells.

This sample's time point: pretreatment peripheral blood. Patients were diagnosed with urothelial carcinoma, either locally advanced or metastatic. With 5 bases removed from V and 1 base from J, the gap between germline ends came to 14 bases. CDR3 length: 15 amino acids. From germline, CDR1 is KGHSH and CDR2 LQKENI. In this sample, this clone turned up a few times. Every PCR received spiked-in synthetic TCR analog templates. Method: immunoSEQ multiplex PCR; TCRdb's copy keeps in-frame clones and lacks some. The sample has some 56,000 clones, over 65% seen once. The clonotype originates from a man in his fifties or sixties with urothelial cancer. Sample: PBMCs, taken around atezolizumab (anti-PD-L1) treatment. The chain is built from TRBV18 and TRBJ2-5; perhaps TRBD1 as D (6 bases). CDR3 nucleotide sequence: TGTGCCAGCTCATCCGACACAGGGCCCCAAGAGACCCAGTACTTC. This codes for CASSSDTGPQETQYF.